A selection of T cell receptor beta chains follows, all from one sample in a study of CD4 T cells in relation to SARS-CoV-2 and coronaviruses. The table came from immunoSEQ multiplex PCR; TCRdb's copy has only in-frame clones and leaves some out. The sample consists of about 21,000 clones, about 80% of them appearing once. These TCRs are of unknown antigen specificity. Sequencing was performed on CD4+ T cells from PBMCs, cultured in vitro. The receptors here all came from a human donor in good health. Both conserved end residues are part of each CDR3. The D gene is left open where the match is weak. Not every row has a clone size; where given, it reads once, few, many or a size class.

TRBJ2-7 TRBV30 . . CAWVRFNEQYF TGTGCCTGGGTGAGGTTCAACGAGCAGTACTTC
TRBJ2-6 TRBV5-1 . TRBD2 CASSLEAGAGANVLTF TGCGCCAGCAGCTTGGAAGCGGGGGCTGGGGCCAACGTCCTGACTTTC
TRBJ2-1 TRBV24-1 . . CATSGMQSNEQFF TGTGCCACCAGTGGCATGCAAAGCAATGAGCAGTTCTTC
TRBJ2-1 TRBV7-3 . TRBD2 CASSLTSGTYNEQFF TGTGCCAGCAGCTTAACTAGCGGGACCTACAATGAGCAGTTCTTC
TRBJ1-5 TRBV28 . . CASSPSGADQPQHF TGTGCCAGCAGTCCCTCGGGCGCCGATCAGCCCCAGCATTTT
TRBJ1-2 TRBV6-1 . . CASSEEYWSSDYGYTF TGTGCCAGCAGTGAAGAGTATTGGTCCTCGGACTATGGCTACACCTTC
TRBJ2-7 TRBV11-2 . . CASSLDRQGRAYEQYF TGTGCCAGCAGCTTAGATCGTCAGGGGAGGGCCTACGAGCAGTACTTC
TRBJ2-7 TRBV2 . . CASRGGSSYEQYF TGTGCCAGCCGCGGCGGTTCATCCTACGAGCAGTACTTC
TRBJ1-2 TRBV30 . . CAWSVYRSYGYTF TGTGCCTGGAGTGTATATAGGAGCTATGGCTACACCTTC
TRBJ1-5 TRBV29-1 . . CSVADGYNQPQHF TGCAGCGTTGCCGACGGTTACAATCAGCCCCAGCATTTT
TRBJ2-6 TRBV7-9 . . CASSLAAFGSGANVLTF TGTGCCAGCAGCTTAGCGGCGTTCGGCTCTGGGGCCAACGTCCTGACTTTC
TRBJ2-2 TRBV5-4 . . CASSLEGRRDTGELFF TGTGCCAGCAGCTTGGAGGGAAGACGGGACACCGGGGAGCTGTTTTTT
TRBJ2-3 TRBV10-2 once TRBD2 CASREYSGITDTQYF TGCGCCAGCAGGGAATACAGCGGGATTACAGATACGCAGTATTTT
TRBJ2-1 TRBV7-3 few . CASSLSSDEQFF TGTGCCAGCAGCTTATCTAGCGATGAGCAGTTCTTC
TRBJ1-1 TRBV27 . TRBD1 CASSGVWTGRNTEAFF TGTGCCAGCAGCGGGGTCTGGACAGGGCGGAACACTGAAGCTTTCTTT
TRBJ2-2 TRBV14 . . CASSQATAHGELFF TGTGCCAGCAGCCAAGCGACAGCCCACGGGGAGCTGTTTTTT
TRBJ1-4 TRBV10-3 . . CAISEGDLSEKLFF TGTGCCATCAGTGAGGGGGATTTGAGTGAAAAACTGTTTTTT
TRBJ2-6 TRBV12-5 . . CASGPARAGANVLTF TGTGCTAGTGGTCCCGCTCGGGCTGGGGCCAACGTCCTGACTTTC
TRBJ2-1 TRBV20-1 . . CSAKGGDEQFF TGCAGTGCAAAGGGGGGGGATGAGCAGTTCTTC
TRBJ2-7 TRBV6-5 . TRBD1 CAVEDRRKTYEQYF TGTGCCGTCGAGGACAGGCGGAAAACCTACGAGCAGTACTTC
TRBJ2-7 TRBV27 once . CASSARGLEQYF TGTGCCAGCAGTGCCCGGGGGCTCGAGCAGTACTTC
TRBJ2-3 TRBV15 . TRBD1 CATSRDRWADTQYF TGTGCCACCTCGCGGGACAGGTGGGCAGATACGCAGTATTTT
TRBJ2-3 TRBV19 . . CASSAISGTQYF TGTGCCAGTAGTGCCATCAGTGGTACGCAGTATTTT
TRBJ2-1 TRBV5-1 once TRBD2 CASSLGIAGGGSEQFF TGCGCCAGCAGCCTCGGAATAGCGGGAGGAGGAAGTGAGCAGTTCTTC
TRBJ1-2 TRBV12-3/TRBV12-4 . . CASLVRGYTF TGTGCCAGCCTAGTCCGTGGCTACACCTTC
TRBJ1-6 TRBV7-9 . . CASSFKGHSQGSPLHF TGTGCCAGCAGCTTTAAGGGACACAGCCAGGGATCACCCCTCCACTTT
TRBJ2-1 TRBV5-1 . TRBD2 CASSLWGGPYNEQFF TGCGCCAGCAGCTTGTGGGGAGGGCCCTACAATGAGCAGTTCTTC
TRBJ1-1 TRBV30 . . CAWRGDGRRAFF TGTGCCTGGAGAGGTGACGGACGAAGGGCTTTCTTT
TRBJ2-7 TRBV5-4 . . CASSSPYEQYF TGTGCCAGCAGCTCCCCCTACGAGCAGTACTTC
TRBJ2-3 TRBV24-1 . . CATSDLLVSGTDTQYF TGTGCCACCAGTGATTTGCTGGTGAGTGGCACAGATACGCAGTATTTT
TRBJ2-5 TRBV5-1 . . CASSLPVGAETQYF TGCGCCAGCAGCTTACCAGTGGGGGCAGAGACCCAGTACTTC
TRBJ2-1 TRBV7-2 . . CASSLRGGNTPNEQFF TGTGCCAGCAGCTTACGGGGCGGGAATACCCCCAATGAGCAGTTCTTC
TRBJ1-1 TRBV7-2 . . CASSFFLGRGTEAFF TGTGCCAGCAGCTTTTTTTTAGGCCGAGGAACTGAAGCTTTCTTT
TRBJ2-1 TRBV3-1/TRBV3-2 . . CASSPGPVQFF TGTGCCAGCAGCCCCGGACCGGTACAGTTCTTC
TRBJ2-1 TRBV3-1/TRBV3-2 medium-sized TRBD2 CASRGLAYNEQFF TGTGCCAGCAGGGGACTAGCTTACAATGAGCAGTTCTTC
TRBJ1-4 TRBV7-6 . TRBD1 CASSDTGQANEKLFF TGTGCCAGCAGCGACACAGGACAGGCTAATGAAAAACTGTTTTTT
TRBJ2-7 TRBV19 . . CASSRSSASYEQYF TGTGCCAGTAGCCGCAGTTCGGCCTCCTACGAGCAGTACTTC
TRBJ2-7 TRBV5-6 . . CASSFKAVYEQYF TGTGCCAGCAGCTTCAAAGCGGTCTACGAGCAGTACTTC
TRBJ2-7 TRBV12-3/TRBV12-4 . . CASSAPGQYEQYF TGTGCCAGCAGTGCCCCAGGACAGTACGAGCAGTACTTC
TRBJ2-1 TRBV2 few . CASSYLGSEQFF TGTGCCAGCAGTTACCTTGGGAGTGAGCAGTTCTTC
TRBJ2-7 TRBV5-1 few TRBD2 CASGSGRHEQYF TGCGCCAGCGGTAGCGGGAGACACGAGCAGTACTTC
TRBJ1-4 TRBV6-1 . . CASSDEGRREKLFF TGTGCCAGCAGTGATGAGGGGAGGCGAGAAAAACTGTTTTTT
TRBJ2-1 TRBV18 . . CASSPTPGPPSYNEQFF TGTGCCAGCTCACCTACTCCGGGACCTCCTTCCTACAATGAGCAGTTCTTC
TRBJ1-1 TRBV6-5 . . CASSYGGTATEAFF TGTGCCAGCAGTTACGGGGGGACGGCCACTGAAGCTTTCTTT
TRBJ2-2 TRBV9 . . CASSVVQGTLAGELFF TGTGCCAGCAGCGTAGTGCAGGGTACGTTGGCCGGGGAGCTGTTTTTT